The rows below give T cell receptor beta chains drawn from one sample of a study of a mutant IDH1 vaccine in newly diagnosed glioma. Their antigens remain unidentified. Produced via immunoSEQ multiplex PCR; TCRdb's table is partial and in-frame only. This table has about 54,000 clones, approximately 81% appearing once. The sequencing used PBMCs, collected from a glioma patient whose treatment included an IDH1 peptide vaccine. These TCRs come from a woman in her late teens or twenties with glioma. Each CDR3 is given with its conserved first and last residue. The order of the fields is CDR3 length, D gene, J gene, clone size, V gene, CDR3 protein, CDR3 DNA. D genes are given only for firm matches. Size is omitted from some rows. Given values are once, few, many or a class for expanded clones.

length: 17
D: TRBD2
J: TRBJ2-3
size: -
V: TRBV7-9
CDR3: CASSHSGLAGVVDTQYF
DNA: TGTGCCAGCAGCCACTCGGGACTAGCGGGAGTGGTAGATACGCAGTATTTT

length: 14
D: -
J: TRBJ2-1
size: few
V: TRBV6-1
CDR3: CASTPGRVGNEQFF
DNA: TGTGCCAGCACCCCCGGAAGGGTAGGCAATGAGCAGTTCTTC

length: 13
D: -
J: TRBJ2-7
size: -
V: TRBV11-2
CDR3: CASSLEYGRGQYF
DNA: TGTGCCAGCAGCTTAGAGTATGGACGTGGGCAGTACTTC

length: 17
D: -
J: TRBJ2-5
size: -
V: TRBV7-9
CDR3: CASSFPTTSRYQETQYF
DNA: TGTGCCAGCAGCTTCCCTACGACTAGTAGGTACCAAGAGACCCAGTACTTC

length: 15
D: -
J: TRBJ1-5
size: -
V: TRBV19
CDR3: CASSITRQGNQPQHF
DNA: TGTGCCAGTAGTATAACCCGGCAGGGCAATCAGCCCCAGCATTTT

length: 13
D: -
J: TRBJ1-3
size: -
V: TRBV19
CDR3: CASSADSGNTIYF
DNA: TGTGCCAGTAGTGCAGACTCTGGAAACACCATATATTTT

length: 11
D: -
J: TRBJ1-4
size: -
V: TRBV30
CDR3: CAWGAGGKLFF
DNA: TGTGCCTGGGGGGCCGGGGGAAAACTGTTTTTT

length: 10
D: TRBD1
J: TRBJ1-1
size: -
V: TRBV30
CDR3: CALDRAGAFF
DNA: TGTGCCCTAGACAGGGCGGGAGCTTTCTTT

length: 14
D: -
J: TRBJ1-3
size: -
V: TRBV7-9
CDR3: CASRMTDSGNTIYF
DNA: TGTGCCAGCAGGATGACGGACTCTGGAAACACCATATATTTT

length: 14
D: -
J: TRBJ2-5
size: -
V: TRBV19
CDR3: CASSIQGPSETQYF
DNA: TGTGCCAGTAGTATCCAGGGCCCGTCGGAGACCCAGTACTTC

length: 18
D: -
J: TRBJ2-3
size: -
V: TRBV18
CDR3: CASSNIPSGDQGGDTQYF
DNA: TGTGCCAGCTCCAATATCCCCTCCGGGGACCAAGGAGGGGATACGCAGTATTTT

length: 15
D: TRBD2
J: TRBJ2-7
size: -
V: TRBV5-1
CDR3: CASSLAPGGSNEQYF
DNA: TGCGCCAGCAGCTTGGCGCCGGGAGGGAGCAACGAGCAGTACTTC

length: 15
D: TRBD2
J: TRBJ2-5
size: -
V: TRBV18
CDR3: CASSPLAGAGETQYF
DNA: TGTGCCAGCTCACCTCTAGCGGGAGCGGGGGAGACCCAGTACTTC

length: 16
D: TRBD2
J: TRBJ2-3
size: few
V: TRBV7-2
CDR3: CASSLPPTSGYRRQYF
DNA: TGTGCCAGCAGCTTACCGCCGACTAGCGGGTACCGACGGCAGTATTTT

length: 13
D: TRBD2
J: TRBJ2-3
size: once
V: TRBV29-1
CDR3: CSVKGGAPDTQYF
DNA: TGCAGCGTTAAGGGAGGGGCCCCAGATACGCAGTATTTT

length: 13
D: -
J: TRBJ2-7
size: -
V: TRBV2
CDR3: CASSENGSYEQYF
DNA: TGTGCCAGCAGTGAAAACGGTTCCTACGAGCAGTACTTC

length: 15
D: TRBD2
J: TRBJ2-3
size: -
V: TRBV7-2
CDR3: CASSLLAGATDTQYF
DNA: TGTGCCAGCAGCTTATTAGCGGGAGCGACAGATACGCAGTATTTT